This TCR beta chain was sequenced in a study of blood T cell repertoires in COVID-19. At the level of the study: Sources were T cells, B-cell-depleted T cells, or PBMCs; the material itself was cDNA or gDNA.

Trimming cost V 2 bases and J 6 bases; bases outside gene matches: 6. The CDR3 is made up of 15 amino acids. Germline values: CDR1 MDHEN, CDR2 SYDVKM. TCRdb's copy holds only in-frame clones and misses some; the assay was immunoSEQ multiplex PCR. The sample yields under 8,000 clones, more than 85% seen once. The chain joins TRBV28 to TRBJ2-1, with 8 bases fitting TRBD1. The sequenced material came from peripheral blood. The receptor was derived from a human donor in a cohort sampled during active COVID-19. CDR3 protein: CASSLLRGRFNEQFF. CDR3 bases: TGTGCCAGCAGTTTACTCAGGGGGCGCTTCAATGAGCAGTTCTTC.